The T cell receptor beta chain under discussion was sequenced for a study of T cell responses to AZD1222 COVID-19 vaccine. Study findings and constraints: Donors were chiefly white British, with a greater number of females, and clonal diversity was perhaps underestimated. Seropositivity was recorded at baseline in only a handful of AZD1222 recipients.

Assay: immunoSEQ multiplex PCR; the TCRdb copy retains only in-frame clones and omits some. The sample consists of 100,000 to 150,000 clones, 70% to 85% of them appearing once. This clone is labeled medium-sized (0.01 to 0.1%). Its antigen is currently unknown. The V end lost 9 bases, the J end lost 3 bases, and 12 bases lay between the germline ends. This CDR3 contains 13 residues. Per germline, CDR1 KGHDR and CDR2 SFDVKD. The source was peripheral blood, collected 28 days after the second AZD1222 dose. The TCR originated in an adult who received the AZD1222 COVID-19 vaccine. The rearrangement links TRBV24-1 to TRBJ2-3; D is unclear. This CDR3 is CATDMTGTDTQYF. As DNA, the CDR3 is TGTGCCACCGACATGACCGGGACAGATACGCAGTATTTT.